One and the same sample provided the 10 T cell receptor beta chains below, sequenced in a study of blood T cell repertoires in COVID-19 (dated by TCRdb to the early 2020s). The library came from the immunoSEQ multiplex PCR assay. What TCRdb holds here is the immuneACCESS table cut down to in-frame rearrangements. Part of the clones is not present; checked against another copy, under half of the missing clones reflect an unresolved V gene, and the others are unexplained. This sample holds approximately 300,000 clones; approximately 86% were observed only once. 2.6% of the sample comes from the top ten. Sequencing used PBMCs or T cells enriched from blood (not recorded which). The receptor set was obtained from a woman aged 18-29 years who had recovered from COVID-19.

This clone was detected a few times. This chain uses TRBV28 with TRBJ1-1; D ambiguous. This CDR3 contains 13 residues. The germline V gene encodes CDR1 MDHEN and CDR2 SYDVKM. V was trimmed by 10 bases and J by 5 bases, leaving 17 bases between them. CDR3 coding DNA: TGTGCCACCAAGACTATTACTGGGACTGAAGCTTTCTTT. This encodes CATKTITGTEAFF.

The V call is TRBV7-2, the J call TRBJ1-4; D gene ambiguous. V gave up 2 bases and J gave up 7 bases, with 11 bases separating them. Germline V gives CDR1 SGHTA, CDR2 FQGNSA. The CDR3 is 14 amino acids. This chain's CDR3 is CASSLRGLSEKLFF. DNA for the CDR3: TGTGCCAGCAGCTTACGGGGTCTTAGTGAAAAACTGTTTTTT.

The rearrangement joins TRBV30 to TRBJ1-1; no clear D gene. The germline gives CDR1 GTSNPN, CDR2 SVGIG (reference sequence). Trimming left V 2 bases short and J 0 bases short, with 4 bases between. CDR3 size: 12 residues. DNA of the CDR3: TGTGCCTGGAGTCCCATGAACACTGAAGCTTTCTTT. The encoded protein is CAWSPMNTEAFF.

This clone was seen only a few times. The chain joins TRBV10-2 to TRBJ1-2; weak D call: TRBD1 (5 bases). Trimming cost V 2 bases and J 3 bases, with 7 bases left between them. Germline V gene data show CDR1 as WSHSY and CDR2 as SAAADI. The CDR3 totals 13 residues. In nucleotides, the CDR3 is TGCGCCAGCAGTGAGGCGACAGACTATGGCTACACCTTC. Translated: CASSEATDYGYTF.

The table lists this clone with a few counts. The genes are TRBV27 and TRBJ2-7; a weak D match, TRBD1 (5 bases). This CDR3 is 14 amino acids long. V was pared by 4 bases and J by 1 base, with 11 bases between. Germline V gene data show CDR1 as MNHEY and CDR2 as SMNVEV (reference sequence). CDR3 in DNA: TGTGCCAGCAGTTCCCCCAGGGTATCCTACGAGCAGTACTTC. Amino acid sequence: CASSSPRVSYEQYF.

V usage is TRBV10-1 and J usage is TRBJ2-2; D possibly corresponds to TRBD1 (5 bases). Germline lookup yields CDR1 WNHNN and CDR2 SYGVQD (reference sequence). V was shortened by 3 bases and J by 0 bases, with 8 bases between the two germline ends. The CDR3 runs to 15 residues. Here the CDR3 reads CASSESGTNTGELFF. The CDR3 bases are TGCGCCAGCAGTGAATCAGGGACGAACACCGGGGAGCTGTTTTTT.

In its sample, this clone was seen many times. The V call is TRBV4-1, the J call TRBJ1-1; possibly TRBD1 for D (6 bases). The V and J ends lost 2 bases and 2 bases respectively, with 12 bases between them. The CDR3 sequence is 15 residues long. From germline, CDR1 is MGHRA and CDR2 YSYEKL. CDR3 bases: TGCGCCAGCAGCCAAAACACAGGGAGAAACACTGAAGCTTTCTTT. Its translation: CASSQNTGRNTEAFF.

This sequence joins TRBV27 and TRBJ2-1; 10 bases fit TRBD1. This CDR3 has 16 residues. In germline, CDR1 is MNHEY, CDR2 SMNVEV (reference sequence). V lost 3 bases to trimming and J lost 8 bases; unmatched junction nucleotides: 10. The CDR3 sequence: CASSFRRDRGVHEQFF. The DNA for the CDR3 is TGTGCCAGCAGTTTTCGCCGGGACAGGGGTGTCCATGAGCAGTTCTTC.

The CDR3 nucleotides read TGCGCCAGCAGCTTGGACAGGGTCGATCAGCCCCAGCATTTT. Its protein is CASSLDRVDQPQHF. This rearrangement joins TRBV5-1 to TRBJ1-5; the D gene is possibly TRBD1 (6 bases). The CDR3 totals 14 residues. Deletions cut 0 bases from V and 5 bases from J, with 9 bases between. Germline V CDR1 and CDR2: SGHRS, YFSETQ.

This clone was found a few times. This rearrangement joins TRBV6-5 to TRBJ2-1; no firm D call. V was trimmed by 7 bases and J by 3 bases, leaving 7 bases between them. This CDR3 contains 12 residues. Germline CDR1 and CDR2: MNHEY and SVGAGI. For the CDR3, the DNA is TGTGCCAGCATGAGTATCTACAATGAGCAGTTCTTC. Translated, it gives CASMSIYNEQFF.